One and the same sample provided the 19 T cell receptor beta chains below, sequenced in a study of blood T cell repertoires in COVID-19. Data came from immunoSEQ multiplex PCR; TCRdb stores just in-frame clones and leaves some out. This repertoire shows about 99,000 clones, about 86% found once; its top ten account for roughly 13%. Input material: peripheral blood. The source of these receptors is a woman in her sixties in a cohort sampled during active or convalescent COVID-19.

J is TRBJ2-2 and V is TRBV24-1; TRBD2 matches 7 bases. The length of the CDR3 is 17 residues. V gave up 4 bases and J gave up 4 bases; unmatched junction bases: 11. Germline V gene data show CDR1 as KGHDR and CDR2 as SFDVKD. The CDR3 nucleotides read TGTGCCACCAGTGACCCCGGGGGGTCCTTTTTCACCGGGGAGCTGTTTTTT. Translating gives CATSDPGGSFFTGELFF.

The V gene is TRBV3-1 (or the pseudogene TRBV3-2), the J gene TRBJ1-5; TRBD1 agrees at 7 bases. Germline lookup yields CDR1 LGHDT and CDR2 YNNKEL (reference sequence). CDR3 size: 13 residues. V dropped 4 bases and J dropped 9; count of bases not matched to a gene: 6. CDR3 sequence reads: CASSPDPGGPQHF. The CDR3 DNA reads as TGTGCCAGCAGCCCCGACCCAGGGGGGCCCCAGCATTTT.

The chain combines TRBV7-9 with TRBJ2-3; no firm D call. Germline lookup yields CDR1 SEHNR and CDR2 FQNEAQ (reference sequence). Between the trimmed V and J ends, which lost 1 base and 0 bases, there was a span of 5 bases. CDR3 length: 14 residues. CDR3 in amino acids: CASSLVTSTDTQYF. The DNA of the CDR3 is TGTGCCAGCAGCTTAGTAACAAGCACAGATACGCAGTATTTT.

V is TRBV18 and J is TRBJ2-5, with TRBD2 as a possible D gene (5 bases). V was cut by 2 bases and J by 6 bases, with 13 bases left in between. CDR1 is KGHSH and CDR2 is LQKENI in the germline V gene. CDR3 length equals 14 residues. This CDR3 reads CASSPTPSRKTQYF. Written as DNA, the CDR3 is TGTGCCAGCTCACCAACGCCTAGCCGTAAGACCCAGTACTTC.

The genes are TRBV5-4 and TRBJ2-2; 9 bases agree with TRBD2. The CDR3 is made up of 18 amino acids. Trimming cost V 4 bases and J 4 bases; bases outside gene matches: 14. Germline assignment: CDR1 SGHNT and CDR2 YYREEE (reference sequence). CDR3 in amino acids: CASSGGSGGPSGTGELFF. The CDR3 coding sequence is TGTGCCAGCAGCGGGGGGAGCGGGGGGCCCTCTGGCACCGGGGAGCTGTTTTTT.

This clone has only one observation. The chain recombines TRBV6-5 with TRBJ1-1; 9 bases fit TRBD1. Germline trimming cut 5 bases from V and 6 bases from J; bases unmatched to any gene: 10. The CDR3 consists of 15 residues. Germline V lookup: CDR1 MNHEY, CDR2 SVGAGI. In nucleotides, the CDR3 is TGTGCCAGCAGTCAGGACAGGGGTTATGAAGCTGAAGCTTTCTTT. As protein: CASSQDRGYEAEAFF.

The J gene is TRBJ1-1, the V gene TRBV19; 8 nucleotides line up with TRBD1. Germline lookup yields CDR1 LNHDA and CDR2 SQIVND (reference sequence). V lost 5 bases to trimming and J lost 6 bases; unmatched junction nucleotides: 5. The CDR3 covers 13 residues. Here the CDR3 reads CASSARGLAEAFF. Here the CDR3 DNA reads TGTGCCAGTAGTGCCAGGGGGCTGGCTGAAGCTTTCTTT.

The chain couples TRBV6-5 to TRBJ1-2; D unresolved. V was trimmed by 0 bases and J by 10 bases, leaving 15 bases between them. The CDR3 extends over 14 amino acids. Germline V gene lookup returns CDR1 MNHEY and CDR2 SVGAGI. CDR3 in amino acids: CASSYSRLPPIYTF. The CDR3, as DNA: TGTGCCAGCAGTTACTCGAGGCTGCCCCCTATCTACACCTTC.

V usage is TRBV3-1 (or the pseudogene TRBV3-2) and J usage is TRBJ2-3; possibly TRBD2 for D (5 bases). The V end lost 6 bases, the J end lost 10 bases, and 14 bases lay between the germline ends. This CDR3 contains 12 residues. Germline loops: CDR1 LGHDT, CDR2 YNNKEL (reference sequence). CDR3 sequence: CASRLVWRAQYF. CDR3 sequence (DNA): TGTGCCAGCAGGCTAGTATGGCGGGCGCAGTATTTT.

The rearrangement joins TRBV28 to TRBJ1-2; D remains ambiguous. This CDR3 has 13 amino acids. Per germline, CDR1 MDHEN and CDR2 SYDVKM. Trimming removed 10 bases at V and 0 bases at J, with 12 bases between. This CDR3 is CAISEGANYGYTF. The CDR3 DNA reads as TGTGCCATCTCGGAGGGAGCTAACTATGGCTACACCTTC.

The rearrangement links TRBV30 to TRBJ1-1; D is ambiguous. Between the trimmed V and J ends, which lost 4 bases and 10 bases, there was a span of 13 bases. The CDR3 is 11 amino acids. The germline gives CDR1 GTSNPN, CDR2 SVGIG (reference sequence). The CDR3 reads CAWNYGTGAFF. In nucleotides, the CDR3 is TGTGCCTGGAACTACGGAACGGGAGCTTTCTTT.

This rearrangement joins TRBV7-5 to TRBJ1-1; no DNA check was done on the table's D call, TRBD1. TRBV7-5 is designated a pseudogene. CDR3 length: 14 residues. CDR3 protein: CARSWRDRVTEAFF. The CDR3 nucleotides read TGTGCCAGAAGCTGGCGGGACAGAGTCACTGAAGCTTTCTTT.

V and J are TRBV7-2 and TRBJ2-3, with D maybe TRBD2 (5 bases). CDR1 and CDR2 from the germline V gene are SGHTA and FQGNSA. Trimming pared 5 bases from V and 0 bases from J, leaving 9 bases between. The CDR3 is 14 amino acids. The chain's CDR3 is CASSPRESTDTQYF. Here the CDR3 DNA reads TGTGCCAGCAGCCCTCGGGAAAGCACAGATACGCAGTATTTT.

The V and J genes are TRBV7-9 and TRBJ1-2; TRBD1 aligns across 8 bases. Germline V gene data show CDR1 as SEHNR and CDR2 as FQNEAQ (reference sequence). V lost 5 bases and J lost 4; bases outside the gene matches: 9. There are 15 residues in the CDR3. CDR3 in DNA: TGTGCCAGCAGCGAATCAGGACAGGGCCCCTATGGCTACACCTTC. Translation: CASSESGQGPYGYTF.

The chain employs TRBV7-8 and TRBJ2-1; D unresolved. Trimming shortened V by 4 bases and J by 1 base, and 20 bases separated the two germline ends. This CDR3 spans 18 amino acids. Germline values: CDR1 SGHVS, CDR2 FQNEAQ. In DNA form, the CDR3 reads TGTGCCAGCAGCTCTATCTTCGCCAGAGGTCTGTCCTACAATGAGCAGTTCTTC. This sequence encodes CASSSIFARGLSYNEQFF. The complete variable domain, with remaining parts taken from reference TRBV7-8 and TRBJ2-1, reads GAGVSQSPRYKVAKRGQDVALRCDPISGHVSLFWYQQALGQGPEFLTYFQNEAQLDKSGLPSDRFFAERPEGSVSTLKIQRTQQEDSAVYLCASSSIFARGLSYNEQFFGPGTRLTVL.

This sequence joins TRBV24-1 and TRBJ1-3; a possible D gene is TRBD1 (5 bases). This CDR3 has 13 amino acids. Between the trimmed V and J ends, which lost 10 bases and 2 bases, there was a span of 11 bases. The V gene's germline CDR1 is KGHDR and CDR2 SFDVKD. For the CDR3, the DNA is TGTGCCACAACAAGGGGTCCTGGAAACACCATATATTTT. It yields the protein CATTRGPGNTIYF.

The chain recombines TRBV9 with TRBJ2-1, with 8 bases fitting TRBD2. V was pared by 3 bases and J by 6 bases, with 11 bases of the junction left unmatched. The CDR3 has 16 amino acids. CDR1 is SGDLS, CDR2 YYNGEE, per germline. This CDR3 is CASSADPGLVGNEQFF. CDR3 nucleotide sequence: TGTGCCAGCAGCGCAGATCCGGGACTAGTCGGCAATGAGCAGTTCTTC. The whole variable domain, remainder taken from reference TRBV9 and TRBJ2-1, is DSGVTQTPKHLITATGQRVTLRCSPRSGDLSVYWYQQSLDQGLQFLIQYYNGEERAKGNILERFSAQQFPDLHSELNLSSLELGDSALYFCASSADPGLVGNEQFFGPGTRLTVL.

This clone was picked up one time. The rearrangement uses TRBV5-6 and TRBJ2-7, with 9 bases lining up with TRBD1. The germline CDR1 and CDR2 sequences are SGHDT and YYEEEE. Trimming cost V 2 bases and J 2 bases; bases outside gene matches: 2. This CDR3 region has 14 residues. CDR3 loop: CASSFWDRAYEQYF. The CDR3 DNA follows: TGTGCCAGCAGCTTTTGGGACAGGGCCTACGAGCAGTACTTC.

V gene TRBV11-3 combines with J gene TRBJ2-3, with 7 nucleotides matching TRBD1. There are 14 residues in the CDR3. The V gene end was trimmed by 7 bases and the J gene end by 4 bases; junction bases not matched to a gene: 8. CDR1 and CDR2 from the germline V gene are SGHNT and YENEEA. The CDR3 sequence: CASTSGTESDTQYF. DNA of the CDR3: TGTGCCAGCACCTCCGGGACAGAGTCAGATACGCAGTATTTT.